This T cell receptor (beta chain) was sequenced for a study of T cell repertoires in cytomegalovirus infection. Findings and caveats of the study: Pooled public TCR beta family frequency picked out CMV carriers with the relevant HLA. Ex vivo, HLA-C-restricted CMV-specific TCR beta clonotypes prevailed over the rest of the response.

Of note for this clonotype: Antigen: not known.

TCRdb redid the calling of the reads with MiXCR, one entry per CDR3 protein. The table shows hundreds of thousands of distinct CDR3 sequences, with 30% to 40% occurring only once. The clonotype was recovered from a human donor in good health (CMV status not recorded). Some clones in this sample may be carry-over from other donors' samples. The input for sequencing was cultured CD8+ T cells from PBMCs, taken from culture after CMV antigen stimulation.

The CDR3 DNA follows: TGCGCCAGCAGCCTCAGCCAGGGCCTGGGGGAGACCCAGTACTTC. It specifies CASSLSQGLGETQYF. This chain links TRBV4-3 with TRBJ2-5; D perhaps matches TRBD1 (5 bases). Germline V gene lookup returns CDR1 LGHNA and CDR2 YSLEER. V gave up 4 bases and J gave up 5 bases, with 17 bases separating them. CDR3 length: 15 residues.